The sequence of this TCR beta chain was determined in a study of Ad26.COV2.S vaccination and SARS-CoV-2 variants. The ends lost 5 bases at V and 5 bases at J; junction bases unmatched: 11. This CDR3 spans 15 amino acids. General observations from the study: The TCR breadth and depth analyses may have produced an underestimate of total T cell responses.

TCRdb's table, derived via immunoSEQ multiplex PCR, lists solely in-frame clones and lacks some. The sample contains approximately 480,000 clones, around 90% of which appear only once. Turning to this clone: What it binds is not known.

The treatment was: 15 to 20 received Ad26.COV2.S at low or high dose, single or two shots; about 5 received placebo; per-sample allocation not given. Samples were taken on day 63 after the first vaccine or placebo injection. This vaccine is an Ad26 vector that expresses the Wuhan-strain SARS-CoV-2 spike. This chain connects TRBV23-1 to TRBJ2-5; 7 bases are shared with TRBD1. TRBV23-1 is an open reading frame, and its role is uncertain. The TCR originated in a person between 18 and 65 years old who received the Ad26.COV2.S COVID-19 vaccine or a placebo. The material sequenced was peripheral blood, taken in a trial of Ad26.COV2.S vaccine versus placebo. Written as DNA, the CDR3 is TGCGCCAGCAGTTTAACAGGGGTAGAGAGGGAGACCCAGTACTTC. Translation gives CASSLTGVERETQYF.